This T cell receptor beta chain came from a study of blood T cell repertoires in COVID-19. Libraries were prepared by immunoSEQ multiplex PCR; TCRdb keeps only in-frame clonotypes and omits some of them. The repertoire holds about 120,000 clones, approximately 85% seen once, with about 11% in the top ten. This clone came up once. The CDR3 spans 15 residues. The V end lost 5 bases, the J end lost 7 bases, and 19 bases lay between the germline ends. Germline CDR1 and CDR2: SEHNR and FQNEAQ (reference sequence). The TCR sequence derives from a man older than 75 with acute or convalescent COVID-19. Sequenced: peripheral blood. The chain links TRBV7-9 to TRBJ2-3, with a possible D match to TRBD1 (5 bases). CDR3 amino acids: CASSPGQAIVNTQYF. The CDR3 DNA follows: TGTGCCAGCAGCCCAGGACAAGCCATCGTCAATACGCAGTATTTT.